These T cell receptor beta chains were read from a single sample in a study of early T cells in non-severe SARS-CoV-2 infection. Using its own MiXCR run on the 5' RACE reads, TCRdb lists one record per CDR3 protein. The sample consists of about 83,000 distinct CDR3 sequences, around 13% of them appearing once. The sequenced sample was whole blood. The receptors derive from an adult who was a healthcare worker with PCR-confirmed SARS-CoV-2 infection or an uninfected control (not recorded which). Both conserved end residues are part of each CDR3. D genes are given only for firm matches. A row's size may be missing; if present it is once, few, many or a size class.

V	J	size	D	DNA	CDR3
TRBV7-2	TRBJ1-1	many	-	TGTGCCAGCAGCTTTAGGAGGAACACTGAAGCTTTCTTT	CASSFRRNTEAFF
TRBV4-3	TRBJ1-3	few	-	TGCGCCAGCAGCCAAGTGGCGGGACCGACCTCTGGAAACACCATATATTTT	CASSQVAGPTSGNTIYF
TRBV30	TRBJ1-6	many	-	TGTGCCTGGACTCTCCGAGGAGGGACCGGGTCACCCCTCCACTTT	CAWTLRGGTGSPLHF
TRBV11-2	TRBJ2-1	-	TRBD1	TGTGCCAGCAGCGTGTCGCCGGGACAGGGCTACAATGAGCAGTTCTTC	CASSVSPGQGYNEQFF
TRBV10-3	TRBJ1-5	few	TRBD1	TGTGCCATCAGTGACTCTGGTCCAGGGACAGGCCAGCCCCAGCATTTT	CAISDSGPGTGQPQHF
TRBV30	TRBJ1-1	many	-	TGTGCCTGGAGTATAGAGGGCACTGAAGCTTTCTTT	CAWSIEGTEAFF
TRBV11-2	TRBJ2-1	many	TRBD2	TGTGCCAGCAGTAGCGGGCCATACAATGAGCAGTTCTTC	CASSSGPYNEQFF
TRBV20-1	TRBJ2-3	once	TRBD2	TGCAGTGCTTCAATATTGGCGGGGGGTCTCACAGATACGCAGTATTTT	CSASILAGGLTDTQYF
TRBV2	TRBJ2-7	many	TRBD1	TGTGCCAGCAGCCGGGACAGGGGCTACGAGCAGTACTTC	CASSRDRGYEQYF
TRBV5-1	TRBJ1-3	many	-	TGCGCCAGCATGAGGGACGGGAGTGGTGGAAACACCATATATTTT	CASMRDGSGGNTIYF
TRBV27	TRBJ2-7	-	TRBD2	TGTGCCAGCAGTTTCTCTAGCGGGGGGCCAACTACCTACGAGCAGTACTTC	CASSFSSGGPTTYEQYF
TRBV7-2	TRBJ2-5	-	-	TGTGCCAGCAGTCTCCGTGAGGCTATCGAGACCCAGTACTTC	CASSLREAIETQYF
TRBV6-5	TRBJ1-2	-	-	TGTGCCAGCAGTTACTCGGGGGGGCCAGTTGGCTACACCTTC	CASSYSGGPVGYTF
TRBV6-6	TRBJ1-4	many	-	TGTGCCAGCAGGCTGAGTGGGACAACTAATGAAAAACTGTTTTTT	CASRLSGTTNEKLFF
TRBV3-1	TRBJ2-1	many	-	TGTGCCAGCAGCCAACTAGCTTACAATGAGCAGTTCTTC	CASSQLAYNEQFF
TRBV4-3	TRBJ2-2	few	-	TGCGCCAGCAGCCAGGAACTAGCTGGGTTAGCCGGGGAGCTGTTTTTT	CASSQELAGLAGELFF
TRBV20-1	TRBJ1-4	-	-	TGCAGTGCTCCAGATCGGGCGTTCGGTGAAAAACTGTTTTTT	CSAPDRAFGEKLFF
TRBV30	TRBJ2-5	-	-	TGTGCCTGGAGTGTACGGTCTCAAGAGACCCAGTACTTC	CAWSVRSQETQYF
TRBV4-3	TRBJ2-2	-	-	TGCGCCAACAGCCAAGAGGAAGGATCCGGGGAGCTGTTTTTT	CANSQEEGSGELFF
TRBV29-1	TRBJ1-4	many	-	TGCAGCGTTGAAGATCAGGGAACTGGGGAAAAACTGTTTTTT	CSVEDQGTGEKLFF
TRBV10-3	TRBJ2-3	-	-	TGTGCCATCAGGGACCTAGCTTCCCGCACAGATACGCAGTATTTT	CAIRDLASRTDTQYF
TRBV20-1	TRBJ2-7	many	-	TGCAGTGCTAGGGGACGGAGCTCCTACGAGCAGTACTTC	CSARGRSSYEQYF
TRBV2	TRBJ1-6	-	TRBD1	TGTGCCAGCAGTAAGGACAGGGGCGATAATTCACCCCTCCACTTT	CASSKDRGDNSPLHF
TRBV6-1	TRBJ1-5	many	-	TGTGCCAGCAGCGGGGGGGAAGAGGGAGGTCAGCCCCAGCATTTT	CASSGGEEGGQPQHF
TRBV7-9	TRBJ2-7	few	TRBD1	TGTGCCAGCGCTCCCCGGGACAGCCTCTACGAGCAGTACTTC	CASAPRDSLYEQYF
TRBV7-9	TRBJ2-5	-	-	TGTGCCAGCAGCTTAGATGGCAGCTTGAGGCAAGAGACCCAGTACTTC	CASSLDGSLRQETQYF
TRBV6-5	TRBJ2-2	many	-	TGTGCCAGCAGTTACCGAGGACCCCACACCGGGGAGCTGTTTTTT	CASSYRGPHTGELFF
TRBV19	TRBJ1-5	-	-	TGTGCCAGCCAAATGACAGGACTCAATCAGCCCCAGCATTTT	CASQMTGLNQPQHF
TRBV9	TRBJ1-1	-	-	TGTGCCAGCAGCCCCTACAGCGACAGCAACACTGAAGCTTTCTTT	CASSPYSDSNTEAFF
TRBV19	TRBJ2-2	many	TRBD2	TGTGCCAGTAGGACCCTAGCGGGGGTTGGAACCGGGGAGCTGTTTTTT	CASRTLAGVGTGELFF
TRBV28	TRBJ1-6	few	-	TGTGCCAGCAGTTTAGACCCCTATAATTCACCCCTCCACTTT	CASSLDPYNSPLHF
TRBV11-2	TRBJ1-1	few	TRBD1	TGTGCCAGCAGCTTATCGGGACAGGCTGTCTTGCGGGCTTTCTTT	CASSLSGQAVLRAFF
TRBV9	TRBJ1-2	few	-	TGTGCCAGCAGCGTGGGGGAGAGCTATGGCTACACCTTC	CASSVGESYGYTF
TRBV11-2	TRBJ2-4	-	TRBD1	TGTGCCAGCAGCTTAGGGACGGACAGGGGTCTAGACATTCAGTACTTC	CASSLGTDRGLDIQYF
TRBV29-1	TRBJ1-6	many	-	TGCAGCGTTGAAGATAGAGTGAATGGGAATTCACCCCTCCACTTT	CSVEDRVNGNSPLHF
TRBV6-5	TRBJ2-7	many	TRBD1	TGTGCCAGCAGACCCGCCGGGACAGGGTGGCACGAGCAGTACTTC	CASRPAGTGWHEQYF
TRBV29-1	TRBJ1-3	-	-	TGCAGCGTGCTACAGGGACCTGGAAACACCATATATTTT	CSVLQGPGNTIYF
TRBV11-2	TRBJ2-7	few	-	TGTGCCAGCAGCTTAGAGGGCGGCAGTTCCTACGAGCAGTACTTC	CASSLEGGSSYEQYF
TRBV12-3/TRBV12-4	TRBJ1-6	many	-	TGTGCCAGCAGTTTAGATGGTCTTAATAATTCACCCCTCCACTTT	CASSLDGLNNSPLHF
TRBV6-2/TRBV6-3	TRBJ2-5	few	-	TGTGCCAGCAGTTACGGCGGGGCCCCCCAAGAGACCCAGTACTTC	CASSYGGAPQETQYF
TRBV11-2	TRBJ2-7	many	-	TGTGCCAGCCGCCGGGGCTACGAGCAGTACTTC	CASRRGYEQYF
TRBV9	TRBJ1-2	many	-	TGTGCCAGCAGCGCGTACGGTCCGTCTAACTATGGCTACACCTTC	CASSAYGPSNYGYTF
TRBV20-1	TRBJ1-2	many	-	TGCAGTGCTACTCATCCCACGGGGTATGGCTACACCTTC	CSATHPTGYGYTF
TRBV12-3/TRBV12-4	TRBJ1-2	-	-	-	CASSSPGGPGDFRGYTF
TRBV7-2	TRBJ2-7	-	TRBD1	TGTGCCAGCAGCTTAGCATGGGGACAGGGCTACGAGCAGTACTTC	CASSLAWGQGYEQYF
TRBV9	TRBJ1-2	-	TRBD1	TGTGCCAGCAGCCCACGTACAGGGGATGAGAAATCCACCTTC	CASSPRTGDEKSTF
TRBV29-1	TRBJ2-7	-	TRBD1	TGCAGCGTCCGGGACAGTATCTCCTACGAGCAGTACTTC	CSVRDSISYEQYF
TRBV29-1	TRBJ1-2	-	TRBD1	TGCAGCGTTGACAGGGGGCGATCCGACTATGGCTACACCTTC	CSVDRGRSDYGYTF
TRBV5-6	TRBJ1-1	few	TRBD1	TGTGCCAGCAGACGGCGGGGACAGGGTAACACTGAAGCTTTCTTT	CASRRRGQGNTEAFF
TRBV9	TRBJ1-2	-	-	TGTGCCAGCAGCGTAGGATCAATCCCTGCCGGCTACACCTTC	CASSVGSIPAGYTF
TRBV6-1	TRBJ2-3	few	TRBD2	TGTGCCAGCAGTGGTCGGACTAGCGCACGCACAGATACGCAGTATTTT	CASSGRTSARTDTQYF
TRBV11-3	TRBJ2-7	few	-	TGTGCCAGCAGCTCCCGCTCCGATGCTTACGAGCAGTACTTC	CASSSRSDAYEQYF
TRBV29-1	TRBJ2-7	many	-	TGCAGCGTGGCAGACAGCTACGAGCAGTACTTC	CSVADSYEQYF
TRBV5-1	TRBJ2-5	-	-	TGCGCCAGCAGAGGGGCTATAGGGGAGACCCAGTACTTC	CASRGAIGETQYF